These T cell receptor beta chains were read from a single sample in a study of identical twins. TCRdb redid the calling of the 5' RACE reads with MiXCR, one entry per CDR3 protein. The table has hundreds of thousands of distinct CDR3 sequences, roughly 13% seen once. Sequences were obtained from memory (CD45RO+) T cells sorted from blood. Receptors were obtained from a woman younger than 30 in good health. CDR3s include the opening cysteine and the closing phenylalanine or tryptophan. D genes are given only for firm matches. Expanded clones are given a class, and other clones once, few, many or no size at all.

TRBJ2-3,NA,NA,TRBV7-3,CASSLTGGDTQYF,TGTGCCAGCAGCTTAACGGGAGGAGATACGCAGTATTTT
TRBJ1-1,NA,NA,TRBV20-1,CSARDPAYNPGTEAFF,TGCAGTGCTAGAGACCCCGCGTATAACCCGGGCACTGAAGCTTTCTTT
TRBJ2-7,TRBD1,NA,TRBV30,CAWRATGGYEQYF,TGTGCCTGGAGAGCTACAGGGGGCTACGAGCAGTACTTC
TRBJ2-5,TRBD2,NA,TRBV20-1,CSASSGTSSETQYF,TGCAGTGCTAGCTCCGGGACTAGCTCTGAGACCCAGTACTTC
TRBJ1-4,NA,few,TRBV14,CASSETAATNEKLFF,TGTGCCAGCAGCGAAACAGCCGCAACTAATGAAAAACTGTTTTTT
TRBJ2-7,NA,few,TRBV19,CASSPLDSSTREQYF,TGTGCCAGTAGTCCCCTCGACTCCTCAACGAGGGAGCAGTACTTC
TRBJ2-1,TRBD2,many,TRBV3-1,CASRPLAGGPGEQFF,TGTGCCAGCAGGCCTCTAGCGGGAGGGCCTGGAGAGCAGTTCTTC
TRBJ2-4,NA,NA,TRBV11-2,CASRAPAKNIQYF,TGTGCCAGCAGGGCCCCAGCCAAAAACATTCAGTACTTC
TRBJ2-5,TRBD2,few,TRBV20-1,CSARTSAETQYF,TGCAGTGCTAGAACTAGCGCAGAGACCCAGTACTTC
TRBJ1-1,NA,many,TRBV5-1,CASSLGTVNTEAFF,TGCGCCAGCAGCTTGGGGACGGTGAACACTGAAGCTTTCTTT
TRBJ2-2,NA,NA,TRBV6-5,CASSYNPSEAGELFF,TGTGCCAGCAGTTACAATCCTAGCGAGGCCGGGGAGCTGTTTTTT
TRBJ2-1,TRBD2,few,TRBV29-1,CSVDHSGSSSYNEQFF,TGCAGCGTTGACCATAGCGGGTCTAGCTCCTACAATGAGCAGTTCTTC
TRBJ1-4,NA,NA,TRBV15,CATSRGGQNEKLFF,TGTGCCACCAGCAGAGGAGGACAGAATGAAAAACTGTTTTTT
TRBJ2-1,TRBD2,NA,TRBV12-3/TRBV12-4,CASSLTLAGGNEQFF,TGTGCCAGCAGTTTAACACTAGCGGGAGGGAATGAGCAGTTCTTC
TRBJ2-1,NA,few,TRBV19,CASSIALHNEQFF,TGTGCCAGTAGTATTGCCCTCCACAATGAGCAGTTCTTC
TRBJ1-2,NA,many,TRBV29-1,CSVGDKNYGYTF,TGCAGCGTCGGGGACAAGAACTATGGCTACACCTTC